Listed here are 5 T cell receptor beta chains from one sample, sequenced in a study of cytomegalovirus exposure and HLA in healthy donors. The PCR employed 60 Vbeta primers together with 13 Jbeta primers. Repertoires were generated with immunoSEQ multiplex PCR, while TCRdb's copy carries only in-frame clones and drops some. The sample carries some 150,000 clones, 70% to 85% recorded once. Sequenced input: PBMCs. These receptors all stem from a man in his forties or fifties in good health and CMV-seropositive.

V and J are TRBV11-1 and TRBJ2-1; TRBD2 aligns across 13 bases. This CDR3 is built from 15 residues. With 5 bases clipped from V and 7 bases from J, the junction kept 5 bases outside the gene matches. Germline lookup yields CDR1 SGHAT and CDR2 FQDESV (reference sequence). The CDR3 nucleotides are TGTGCCAGCAGCCCCGGGACTAGCGGGGATAATGAGCAGTTCTTC. Translating gives CASSPGTSGDNEQFF.

The chain carries TRBV30 and TRBJ1-1; D unresolved. The V and J ends lost 2 bases and 7 bases respectively, with 8 bases between them. The CDR3 sequence is 11 residues long. Germline V lookup: CDR1 GTSNPN, CDR2 SVGIG (reference sequence). As DNA, the CDR3 is TGTGCCTGGAGTTGGGCAGTTGAAGCTTTCTTT. It translates to CAWSWAVEAFF.

The chain is built from TRBV6-1 and TRBJ2-7; 9 nucleotides agree with TRBD1. Trimming removed 5 bases from V and 6 bases from J; junction bases left unmatched: 5. Per the germline V gene, CDR1 is MNHNS and CDR2 is SASEGT. The CDR3 spans 13 residues. The CDR3 DNA sequence: TGTGCCAGCAGTAGGGGACAGGGTGGCGAGCAGTACTTC. This gives the protein CASSRGQGGEQYF.

This clone was observed a single time. The V call is TRBV10-2, the J call TRBJ2-2; TRBD2 might be the D (5 bases). This CDR3 has 14 residues. The V end was cut by 8 bases, the J end by 6 bases, with 16 bases between. CDR1 and CDR2 (germline): WSHSY, SAAADI. CDR3 sequence: CASWSIGRAGELFF. CDR3 DNA: TGCGCCAGCTGGAGTATCGGGCGGGCCGGGGAGCTGTTTTTT.

The chain is built from TRBV9 and TRBJ1-1, with D perhaps matching TRBD1 (5 bases). V lost 2 bases, J lost 8 bases, and 16 bases lay in between. In germline, CDR1 is SGDLS, CDR2 YYNGEE. This CDR3 is built from 14 residues. CDR3 residues: CASSVGGNSIEAFF. The CDR3 DNA reads as TGTGCCAGCAGCGTTGGGGGGAACAGTATAGAAGCTTTCTTT.